These 28 T cell receptor beta chains were all obtained from the same sample, sequenced in a study of shared T cell receptors in the human thymus. Clones were sequenced by immunoSEQ multiplex PCR, and TCRdb holds only the in-frame ones, with some missing. Of 700,000 to 750,000 clones listed, around 85% were seen once; the top ten hold 0.0095% to 0.011%. In addition, the sample was reused for a study of human thymus T cells.

Sequencing was done on a sample of thymocytes. Source of these receptors: a girl less than two years old with a congenital heart defect.

The J gene is TRBJ2-3, the V gene TRBV7-2; 7 bases are a match to TRBD2. The J segment lost 1 base and the V segment lost 1 base, leaving 5 bases of the junction unmatched. This CDR3 has 16 amino acids. Germline values: CDR1 SGHTA, CDR2 FQGNSA. The CDR3 spells CASSLVRGGGTDTQYF. In nucleotides, the CDR3 is TGTGCCAGCAGCTTAGTTCGCGGGGGAGGCACAGATACGCAGTATTTT.

The chain couples TRBV6-1 to TRBJ2-1; 10 bases line up with TRBD2. V was clipped by 6 bases and J by 5 bases; unmatched bases: 7. The V gene's germline CDR1 is MNHNS and CDR2 SASEGT. The CDR3 is 15 amino acids. In nucleotides, the CDR3 is TGTGCCAGCAGGCTAGCGGGGGCCGGGAACAATGAGCAGTTCTTC. This encodes CASRLAGAGNNEQFF.

This chain uses TRBV9 with TRBJ1-2, with 10 bases lining up with TRBD1. The V and J ends lost 2 bases and 4 bases, in that order; junction bases with no gene match: 2. This CDR3 spans 14 amino acids. Germline CDR1 SGDLS, CDR2 YYNGEE. For the CDR3, the DNA is TGTGCCAGCAGCGTCCGGACAGGGGGCTATGGCTACACCTTC. It yields the protein CASSVRTGGYGYTF.

The chain has TRBV7-2 and TRBJ1-1; 10 bases map to TRBD1. This CDR3 comprises 15 residues. Germline CDR1 and CDR2: SGHTA and FQGNSA. With V trimmed by 6 bases and J by 1 base, 5 bases remained unmatched. The chain's CDR3 is CASRIRQGANTEAFF. DNA of the CDR3: TGTGCCAGCAGAATTAGACAGGGGGCGAACACTGAAGCTTTCTTT.

The CDR3 protein is CASSFVDRSLRTDTQYF. The CDR3 DNA sequence: TGTGCCAGCAGCTTCGTAGATCGGAGTCTCCGCACAGATACGCAGTATTTT. The rearrangement uses TRBV5-4 and TRBJ2-3; D is unclear. V gave up 2 bases and J gave up 1 base, with 17 bases separating them. The CDR3 extends over 17 amino acids. CDR1 SGHNT and CDR2 YYREEE come from the germline V gene (reference sequence).

This chain joins TRBV19 and TRBJ1-1; D is unresolved. This CDR3 region has 12 residues. V lost 7 bases and J lost 1, with 7 bases in between. The germline V gene encodes CDR1 LNHDA and CDR2 SQIVND (reference sequence). CDR3 sequence: CASNIGNTEAFF. In DNA form, the CDR3 reads TGTGCCAGTAATATCGGGAACACTGAAGCTTTCTTT.

CDR3 in DNA: TGCAGTGCTAGAGATATCAGAGGCTACACCTTC. It specifies CSARDIRGYTF. The chain recombines TRBV20-1 with TRBJ1-2; D is unclear. The CDR3 sequence is 11 residues long. CDR1 DFQATT and CDR2 SNEGSKA come from the germline V gene (reference sequence). V was clipped by 0 bases and J by 8 bases, with 7 bases between them.

This clone was seen a handful of times. The chain couples TRBV5-1 to TRBJ2-7; D is undetermined. Trimming took 4 bases from V and 6 from J, leaving 8 bases between them. The germline V gene encodes CDR1 SGHRS and CDR2 YFSETQ. The CDR3 has 11 amino acids. The CDR3 DNA is TGCGCCAGCAGCGGAGTGGGCGAGCAGTACTTC. Translation: CASSGVGEQYF.

The rearrangement joins TRBV5-5 to TRBJ2-3, with 10 bases aligning to TRBD1. Germline V lookup: CDR1 SGHKS, CDR2 YYEKEE (reference sequence). This CDR3 has 15 residues. J lost 0 bases, V lost 3 bases, and 1 base had no gene match. CDR3 in amino acids: CASSWGQGSTDTQYF. As DNA, the CDR3 is TGTGCCAGCAGCTGGGGACAGGGGAGCACAGATACGCAGTATTTT. The full variable domain, completed using reference TRBV5-5 and TRBJ2-3, is DAGVTQSPTHLIKTRGQQVTLRCSPISGHKSVSWYQQVLGQGPQFIFQYYEKEERGRGNFPDRFSARQFPNYSSELNVNALLLGDSALYLCASSWGQGSTDTQYFGPGTRLTVL.

The chain joins TRBV7-3 to TRBJ1-1, with TRBD1 matching 9 bases. V shed 4 bases and J 3 bases; nucleotides not matched to a gene: 12. This CDR3 has 17 amino acids. The germline gives CDR1 SGHTA, CDR2 FQGTGA. Here the CDR3 DNA reads TGTGCCAGCAGCTCCAACCTACAGGGGGCGGAGGACACTGAAGCTTTCTTT. Translation gives CASSSNLQGAEDTEAFF.

This chain links TRBV4-3 with TRBJ2-2; TRBD1 aligns across 7 bases. V lost 0 bases to trimming and J lost 4 bases; unmatched junction nucleotides: 5. The CDR3 runs 16 residues. Germline V gene lookup returns CDR1 LGHNA and CDR2 YSLEER. The DNA for the CDR3 is TGCGCCAGCAGCCAAGATAAGACAGGGACCACCGGGGAGCTGTTTTTT. Encoded protein: CASSQDKTGTTGELFF.

V usage is TRBV11-2 and J usage is TRBJ1-1; D possibly corresponds to TRBD1 (6 bases). The V end was cut by 5 bases, the J end by 5 bases, with 18 bases between. From germline, CDR1 is SGHAT and CDR2 FQNNGV. The CDR3 runs to 15 residues. The CDR3 here is CASSPRGGVGTEAFF. The CDR3 bases are TGTGCCAGCAGCCCGAGGGGGGGGGTAGGGACTGAAGCTTTCTTT.

The gene calls are TRBV27 and TRBJ2-5, with TRBD1 matching over 7 bases. The J call may be faulty, since TRBJ2-7 better matches the DNA end. Germline assignment: CDR1 MNHEY and CDR2 SMNVEV (reference sequence). This CDR3 is built from 14 residues. The chain's CDR3 is CASIGVRGTYEQYF. DNA of the CDR3: TGTGCCAGCATAGGGGTCAGGGGGACCTACGAGCAGTACTTC.

There are a few counts of this clone. The chain is built from TRBV10-3 and TRBJ2-7; 9 bases match TRBD1. CDR1 ENHRY and CDR2 SYGVKD come from the germline V gene. CDR3 length: 12 amino acids. Losses at the gene ends were 10 bases for V and 5 bases for J; bases not matched to a gene: 6. The CDR3, as DNA: TGTGCCACGGGACAGGGCGGCGACGAGCAGTACTTC. Protein product: CATGQGGDEQYF.

This rearrangement joins TRBV11-2 to TRBJ1-3; tentative D call: TRBD1 (6 bases). The V gene lost 7 bases and the J gene lost 5 bases, with 21 bases spanning the gap. Germline V gene sequence: CDR1 SGHAT, CDR2 FQNNGV. The CDR3 runs 16 residues. CDR3 residues: CASTSERGIRRNTIYF. In DNA, the CDR3 is TGTGCCAGCACCTCGGAAAGGGGGATTCGAAGAAACACCATATATTTT.

V usage is TRBV11-2 and J usage is TRBJ1-6; D may be TRBD1 (6 bases). Looked up from germline, CDR1 is SGHAT and CDR2 is FQNNGV. The CDR3 runs 16 residues. V gave up 5 bases and J gave up 7 bases, with 18 bases separating them. CDR3 DNA sequence: TGTGCCAGCAGCCGCTCGAACAGGGTCTGGAATTCACCCCTCCACTTT. It encodes CASSRSNRVWNSPLHF.

V gene TRBV7-6 combines with J gene TRBJ1-4; D is unresolved. Between the trimmed V and J ends, which lost 4 bases and 3 bases, there was a span of 9 bases. The germline V gene encodes CDR1 SGHVS and CDR2 FNYEAQ. The CDR3 sequence is 14 residues long. DNA for the CDR3: TGTGCCAGCAGCTCCCGGGGAGCTAATGAAAAACTGTTTTTT. Translating gives CASSSRGANEKLFF.

V is TRBV7-2 and J is TRBJ2-3; D is unclear. The CDR3 extends over 12 amino acids. Germline CDR1 reads SGHTA; CDR2 reads FQGNSA. V lost 6 bases, J lost 4 bases, and 8 bases lay in between. The CDR3 region has the DNA TGTGCCAGCAGGTTATATCCAGATACGCAGTATTTT. It is translated as CASRLYPDTQYF.

The chain links TRBV19 to TRBJ2-1; TRBD2 is a possible D gene (6 bases). The V gene's germline CDR1 is LNHDA and CDR2 SQIVND (reference sequence). The CDR3 consists of 19 residues. V was pared by 5 bases and J by 3 bases, with 26 bases between. The DNA of the CDR3 is TGTGCCAGTAGTGGGGGTGAGATTTTAAGGGAGGCACACTACAATGAGCAGTTCTTC. Translating gives CASSGGEILREAHYNEQFF.

This chain links TRBV25-1 with TRBJ1-1; D not resolved. Germline V CDR1 and CDR2: MGHDK, SYGVNS. This CDR3 has 15 amino acids. Trimming took 4 bases from V and 4 from J, leaving 16 bases between them. Written as DNA, the CDR3 is TGTGCCAGCAGTGCCCGCCCGGGTGGTAGCACTGAAGCTTTCTTT. Amino acids: CASSARPGGSTEAFF.

This sequence joins TRBV6-6 and TRBJ1-6; the D gene is possibly TRBD1 (6 bases). Trimming left V 8 bases short and J 5 bases short, with 16 bases between. CDR3 size: 15 residues. The germline gives CDR1 MNHNY, CDR2 SVGAGI (reference sequence). In DNA form, the CDR3 reads TGTGCCAGCGGCGCAGGGGCGCCCCATAATTCACCCCTCCACTTT. Translation: CASGAGAPHNSPLHF.

The count of this clone is one. J is TRBJ2-4 and V is TRBV5-1; TRBD2 aligns across 14 bases. Germline trimming cut 4 bases from V and 0 bases from J; bases unmatched to any gene: 12. Germline lookup yields CDR1 SGHRS and CDR2 YFSETQ. The CDR3 sequence is 20 residues long. CDR3 residues: CASSPIPGLAGDLAKNIQYF. Here the CDR3 DNA reads TGCGCCAGCAGCCCCATCCCGGGACTAGCGGGGGACCTAGCCAAAAACATTCAGTACTTC.

This sequence joins TRBV28 and TRBJ1-1; D perhaps matches TRBD1 (6 bases). Germline CDR1 is MDHEN and CDR2 is SYDVKM. The CDR3 has 15 residues. V shed 6 bases and J shed 4 bases, with 18 bases lying between them. CDR3 nucleotide sequence: TGTGCCAGCAGAATCCGGACAGAGCGAAGCACTGAAGCTTTCTTT. Its translation: CASRIRTERSTEAFF. Full variable domain (remainder filled in from reference TRBV28 and TRBJ1-1): DVKVTQSSRYLVKRTGEKVFLECVQDMDHENMFWYRQDPGLGLRLIYFSYDVKMKEKGDIPEGYSVSREKKERFSLILESASTNQTSMYLCASRIRTERSTEAFFGQGTRLTVV.

This chain connects TRBV11-2 to TRBJ2-7; weak D call: TRBD1 (5 bases). The V and J ends lost 5 bases and 2 bases respectively, with 13 bases between them. Germline V gives CDR1 SGHAT, CDR2 FQNNGV. This CDR3 contains 14 residues. The CDR3 is CASSHNRFTYEQYF. In nucleotides, the CDR3 is TGTGCCAGCAGCCATAACAGGTTCACCTACGAGCAGTACTTC.

The chain is built from TRBV5-6 and TRBJ1-1; unclear D gene. Per germline, CDR1 SGHDT and CDR2 YYEEEE. CDR3 length: 12 residues. Trimming cost V 4 bases and J 5 bases, with 9 bases left between them. The CDR3 sequence is CASSPPGTEAFF. The CDR3 bases are TGTGCCAGCAGCCCACCCGGGACTGAAGCTTTCTTT. The variable domain in full, with the rest retrieved from reference TRBV5-6 and TRBJ1-1, is DAGVTQSPTHLIKTRGQQVTLRCSPKSGHDTVSWYQQALGQGPQFIFQYYEEEERQRGNFPDRFSGHQFPNYSSELNVNALLLGDSALYLCASSPPGTEAFFGQGTRLTVV.

V usage is TRBV6-1 and J usage is TRBJ2-5, with a weak D call TRBD2 (6 bases). The CDR3 sequence is 14 residues long. V dropped 5 bases and J dropped 5 bases, with 15 bases sitting between them. Germline CDR1 is MNHNS and CDR2 is SASEGT. The CDR3 nucleotides read TGTGCCAGCAGTCGGGGACTTCTCGGGGAGACCCAGTACTTC. Protein product: CASSRGLLGETQYF.

This clone was observed once. The rearrangement uses TRBV5-6 and TRBJ2-5; 8 bases are shared with TRBD1. The CDR3 spans 13 residues. In germline, CDR1 is SGHDT, CDR2 YYEEEE. V was clipped by 7 bases and J by 6 bases; unmatched bases: 8. CDR3 protein: CASCRDRLKTQYF. CDR3 DNA: TGTGCCAGCTGTCGGGACAGGCTAAAGACCCAGTACTTC.

About this clone: Additional DNA sequences in this sample encode the identical CDR3. The chain employs TRBV19 and TRBJ2-7, with D possibly matching TRBD1 (5 bases). The CDR3 sequence is 14 residues long. The germline V gene encodes CDR1 LNHDA and CDR2 SQIVND (reference sequence). Deletions cut 1 base from V and 0 bases from J, with 7 bases between. Here the CDR3 DNA reads TGTGCCAGTAGTATAGGGGGCCCCTCCTACGAGCAGTACTTC. It yields the protein CASSIGGPSYEQYF.